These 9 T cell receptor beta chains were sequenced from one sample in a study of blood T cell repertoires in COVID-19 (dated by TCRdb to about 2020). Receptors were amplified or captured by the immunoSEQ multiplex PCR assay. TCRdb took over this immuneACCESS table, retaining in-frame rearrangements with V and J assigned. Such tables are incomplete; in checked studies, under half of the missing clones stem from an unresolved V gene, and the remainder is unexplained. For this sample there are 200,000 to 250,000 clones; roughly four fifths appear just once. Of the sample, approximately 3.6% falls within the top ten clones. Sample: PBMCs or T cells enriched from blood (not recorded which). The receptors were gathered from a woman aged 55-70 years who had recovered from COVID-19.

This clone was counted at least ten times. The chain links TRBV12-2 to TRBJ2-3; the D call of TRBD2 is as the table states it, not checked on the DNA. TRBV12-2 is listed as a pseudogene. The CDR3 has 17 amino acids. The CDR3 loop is CASRLHSSGDDTDTQYF. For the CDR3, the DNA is TGTGCAAGTCGCCTACATAGTAGCGGCGACGACACAGATACGCAGTATTTT.

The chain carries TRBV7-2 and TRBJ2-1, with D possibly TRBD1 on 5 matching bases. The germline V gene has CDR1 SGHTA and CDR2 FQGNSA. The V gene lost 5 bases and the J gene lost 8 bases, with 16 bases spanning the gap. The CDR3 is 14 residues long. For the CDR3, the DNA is TGTGCCAGCAGCATTAAACCGAGACAGTATGAGCAGTTCTTC. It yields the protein CASSIKPRQYEQFF.

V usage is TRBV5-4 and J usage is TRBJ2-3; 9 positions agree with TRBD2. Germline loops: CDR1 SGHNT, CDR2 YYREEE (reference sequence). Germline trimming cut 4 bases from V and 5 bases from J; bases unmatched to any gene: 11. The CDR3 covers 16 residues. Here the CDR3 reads CASSPPRASGEDTQYF. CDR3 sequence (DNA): TGTGCCAGCAGCCCCCCACGGGCTAGCGGGGAAGATACGCAGTATTTT.

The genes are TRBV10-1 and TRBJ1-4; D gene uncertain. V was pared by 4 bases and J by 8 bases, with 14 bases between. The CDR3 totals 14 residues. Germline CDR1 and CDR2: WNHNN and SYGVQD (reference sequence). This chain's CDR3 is CASSVPAAREKLFF. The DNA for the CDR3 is TGCGCCAGCAGTGTGCCGGCGGCTCGCGAAAAACTGTTTTTT.

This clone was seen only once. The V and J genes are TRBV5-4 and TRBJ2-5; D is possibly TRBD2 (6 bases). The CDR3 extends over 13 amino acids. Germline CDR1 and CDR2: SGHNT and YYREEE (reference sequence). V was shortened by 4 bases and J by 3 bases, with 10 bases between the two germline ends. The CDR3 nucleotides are TGTGCCAGCAGCCCCCCTAGCGAAGAGACCCAGTACTTC. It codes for CASSPPSEETQYF. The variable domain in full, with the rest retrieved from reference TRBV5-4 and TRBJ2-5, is ETGVTQSPTHLIKTRGQQVTLRCSSQSGHNTVSWYQQALGQGPQFIFQYYREEENGRGNFPPRFSGLQFPNYSSELNVNALELDDSALYLCASSPPSEETQYFGPGTRLLVL.

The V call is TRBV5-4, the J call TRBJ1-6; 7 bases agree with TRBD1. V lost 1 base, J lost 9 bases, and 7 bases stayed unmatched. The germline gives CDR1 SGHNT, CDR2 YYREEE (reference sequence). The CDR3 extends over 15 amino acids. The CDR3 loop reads CASSLQGVQSSPLHF. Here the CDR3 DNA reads TGTGCCAGCAGCTTGCAGGGGGTGCAATCTTCACCCCTCCACTTT. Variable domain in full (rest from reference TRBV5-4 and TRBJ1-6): ETGVTQSPTHLIKTRGQQVTLRCSSQSGHNTVSWYQQALGQGPQFIFQYYREEENGRGNFPPRFSGLQFPNYSSELNVNALELDDSALYLCASSLQGVQSSPLHFGNGTRLTVT.

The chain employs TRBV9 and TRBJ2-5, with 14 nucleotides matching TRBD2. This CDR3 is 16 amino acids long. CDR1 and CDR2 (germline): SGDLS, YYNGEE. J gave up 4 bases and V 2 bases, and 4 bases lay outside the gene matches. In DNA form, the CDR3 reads TGTGCCAGCAGCGTGACTAGCGGGGGGGCGAGAGAGACCCAGTACTTC. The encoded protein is CASSVTSGGARETQYF.

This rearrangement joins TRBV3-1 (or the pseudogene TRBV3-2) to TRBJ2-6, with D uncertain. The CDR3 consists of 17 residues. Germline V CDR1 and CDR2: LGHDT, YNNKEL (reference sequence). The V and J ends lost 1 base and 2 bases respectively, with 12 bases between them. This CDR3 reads CASSQVVRTAGANVLTF. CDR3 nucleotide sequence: TGTGCCAGCAGCCAAGTGGTTAGAACGGCTGGGGCCAACGTCCTGACTTTC.

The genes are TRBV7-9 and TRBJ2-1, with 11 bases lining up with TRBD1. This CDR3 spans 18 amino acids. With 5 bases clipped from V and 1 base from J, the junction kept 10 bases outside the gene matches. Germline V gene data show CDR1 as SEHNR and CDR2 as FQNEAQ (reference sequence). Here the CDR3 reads CASSGLGTGGRSYNEQFF. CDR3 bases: TGTGCCAGCAGCGGCCTCGGGACAGGGGGAAGGTCCTACAATGAGCAGTTCTTC.